The entry below gives a single TCR beta chain sequence along with its context. This CDR3 has 15 residues. Trimming at V came to 6 bases and at J to 6 bases, leaving 9 bases not matched to a gene. The germline CDR1 and CDR2 sequences are MDHEN and SYDVKM. Previously, flow cytometry had revealed CD8+CD57+ cell expansion in the patients chosen for sequencing. Patients were therapy-naive when their blood was sampled. This entry belongs to a study of CD8+CD57+ T cells in acquired aplastic anemia. Study summary: Isolated CD4+ and CD8+ cells, once sorted, yielded DNA averaging roughly 3 ug.

Genomic DNA, the template, was used for profiling of the TCR beta VDJ and CDR3. Each CDR3 protein gets one entry after TCRdb re-called the reads with MiXCR. Among under 200,000 distinct CDR3 sequences listed, around half were seen once. The clonotype comes from a human donor with aplastic anemia. V usage is TRBV28 and J usage is TRBJ2-1, with 9 nucleotides matching TRBD2. The specimen was sorted CD4+, CD8+, or CD8+CD57+ T cells (not recorded which) from PBMCs. The CDR3 reads CASRPSGNRANEQFF. DNA for the CDR3: TGTGCCAGCAGACCTAGCGGGAACCGGGCCAATGAGCAGTTCTTC. The variable domain in full, with the rest retrieved from reference TRBV28 and TRBJ2-1, is DVKVTQSSRYLVKRTGEKVFLECVQDMDHENMFWYRQDPGLGLRLIYFSYDVKMKEKGDIPEGYSVSREKKERFSLILESASTNQTSMYLCASRPSGNRANEQFFGPGTRLTVL.